The sequence of this TCR beta chain was determined in a study of T cells in Graves' hyperthyroidism and ophthalmopathy. Study-level information: Upon initial diagnosis and before any treatment, peripheral blood was collected. Study-level findings and limits: Ophthalmopathy was identified by the model a median approximately 6.4 months ahead of onset. Patients with ophthalmopathy were separated from those with stable hyperthyroidism by a 13 V-J model.

For Graves' hyperthyroidism to be stable, ophthalmopathy could not progress within 18 months. TCR beta CDR3 region amplification was performed from RNA transcripts. The HTBI primer set drove a first-round RT-PCR of the TCR CDR3. MiXCR was run by TCRdb on the multiplex PCR reads, yielding one entry per CDR3 protein. Of about 360,000 distinct CDR3 sequences listed, 19% are singletons. This clonotype has at least ten counts. The antigen remains unidentified. The germline gives CDR1 KGHDR, CDR2 SFDVKD. This CDR3 is built from 16 residues. The V segment lost 2 bases and the J segment 7 bases; nucleotides outside the gene matches: 9.

Sequencing was done on a sample of blood. The chain is built from TRBV24-1 and TRBJ2-7, with TRBD1 matching over 11 bases. This receptor was identified in a woman between 18 and 29 years old with Graves' hyperthyroidism. As DNA, the CDR3 is TGTGCCACCAGTGATTCTTCCGGGGACAGGGGGGAGGAGCAGTACTTC. It translates to CATSDSSGDRGEEQYF.